This TCR beta chain was found in a study of T cells in Graves' hyperthyroidism and ophthalmopathy. Looking at the study overall: Initial diagnosis, before any treatment, was when peripheral blood was collected.

V lost 7 bases and J lost 1, with 20 bases in between. Germline V gene sequence: CDR1 MNHNS, CDR2 SASEGT. The CDR3 extends over 17 amino acids. Researchers took RNA transcripts and amplified the TCR beta CDR3 regions from them. Researchers ran a first-round RT-PCR on the TCR CDR3 using the HTBI primer set. TCRdb processed the multiplex PCR reads anew with MiXCR; each CDR3 protein has one entry. The sample lists 730,000 or so distinct CDR3 sequences, 18% occurring once. At least ten counts were recorded for this clonotype. Exclusions: uncontrolled infection, other autoimmune disease, pregnancy, lactation. PBMCs were collected from an approximately 9 ml volume of fresh peripheral blood.

The sequence was obtained from a woman aged 45-65 years with Graves' hyperthyroidism that later progressed to Graves' ophthalmopathy. V usage is TRBV6-1 and J usage is TRBJ1-5, with D tentatively TRBD1 (5 bases). The specimen sequenced was blood. The CDR3 sequence: CASTFPPGTVSNQPQHF. CDR3 sequence (DNA): TGTGCCAGCACTTTTCCGCCCGGGACTGTAAGCAATCAGCCCCAGCATTTT.